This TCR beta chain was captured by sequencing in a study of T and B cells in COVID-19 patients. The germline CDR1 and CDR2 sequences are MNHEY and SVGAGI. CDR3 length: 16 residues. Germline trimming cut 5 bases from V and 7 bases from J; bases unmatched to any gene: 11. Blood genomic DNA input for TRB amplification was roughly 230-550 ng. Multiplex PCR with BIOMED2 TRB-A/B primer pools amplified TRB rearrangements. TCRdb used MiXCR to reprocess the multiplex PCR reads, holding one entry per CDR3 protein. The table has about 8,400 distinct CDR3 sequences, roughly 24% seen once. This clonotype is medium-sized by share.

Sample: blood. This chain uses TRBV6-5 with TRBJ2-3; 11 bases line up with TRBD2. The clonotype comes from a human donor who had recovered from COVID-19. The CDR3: CASSRLTSGGRNTQYF. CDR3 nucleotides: TGTGCCAGCAGTCGCCTTACTAGCGGGGGCCGGAATACGCAGTATTTT.